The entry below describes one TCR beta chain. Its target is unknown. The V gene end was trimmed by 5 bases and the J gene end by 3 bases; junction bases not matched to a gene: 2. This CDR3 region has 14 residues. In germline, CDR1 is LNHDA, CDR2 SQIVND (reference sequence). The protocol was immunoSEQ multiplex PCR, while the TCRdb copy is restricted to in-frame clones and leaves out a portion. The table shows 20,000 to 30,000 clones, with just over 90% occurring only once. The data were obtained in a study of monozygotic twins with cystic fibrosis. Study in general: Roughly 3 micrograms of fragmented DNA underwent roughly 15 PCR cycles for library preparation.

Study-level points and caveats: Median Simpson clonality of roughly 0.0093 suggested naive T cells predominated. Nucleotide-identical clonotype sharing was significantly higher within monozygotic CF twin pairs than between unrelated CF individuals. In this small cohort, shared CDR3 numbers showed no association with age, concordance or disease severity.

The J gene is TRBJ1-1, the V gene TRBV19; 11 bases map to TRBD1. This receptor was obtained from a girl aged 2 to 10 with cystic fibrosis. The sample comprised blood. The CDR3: CASSGTGGYTEAFF. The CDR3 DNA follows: TGTGCCAGTAGTGGGACAGGGGGGTACACTGAAGCTTTCTTT.